The sequence of this T cell receptor beta chain was determined in a study of blood T cell repertoires in COVID-19. Study in general: Sites across the United States, Italy and Spain contributed samples from acute and convalescent COVID-19. Sources were T cells, B-cell-depleted T cells, or PBMCs; the material itself was cDNA or gDNA.

Under the authors' procedure: Amplified reference gene primers provided the basis for estimating nucleated cell counts. The data were produced by immunoSEQ multiplex PCR, yet TCRdb's version contains in-frame clones alone and is incomplete. For V, J and clone size, that table is used; D and trimming come from the DNA. Of roughly 190,000 clones listed, under 90% are singletons. This CDR3 is 18 amino acids long. Germline assignment: CDR1 SGHTA and CDR2 FQGNSA. J was trimmed by 7 bases and V by 3 bases; bases with no gene match: 9. The source is a human donor in a cohort sampled during active COVID-19. The sample comprised peripheral blood. The chain has TRBV7-2 and TRBJ2-4; 16 positions agree with TRBD2. CDR3 protein: CASSLTGTSGRAGNIQYF. DNA of the CDR3: TGTGCCAGCAGCTTGACAGGGACTAGCGGGAGGGCCGGGAACATTCAGTACTTC.